Listed below are T cell receptor beta chains from one sample, sequenced in a study of identical twins. TCRdb reanalysed the 5' RACE reads using MiXCR and keeps one entry per CDR3 protein. The sample includes 540,000 or so distinct CDR3 sequences, under 25% seen only once; the top ten take approximately 0.52%. These data were likewise used in another study, on yellow fever vaccine responses in identical twins.

The sequenced sample consisted of CD4+ T cells sorted from blood. These receptors were collected from a young woman in good health. Each CDR3 is given with its conserved first and last residue. D genes are given only for firm matches. For some rows the clone size is stated as once, few or many, or as a class when expanded; others skip it.

clone size,V gene,J gene,D gene,CDR3 DNA,CDR3 protein
few,TRBV5-1,TRBJ2-3,TRBD1,TGCGCCAGCACCACCCGGGACAGGGGACGCACAGATACGCAGTATTTT,CASTTRDRGRTDTQYF
many,TRBV4-1,TRBJ2-5,-,TGCGCCAGCAGCCAAGAAAAGCCCGAGACCCAGTACTTC,CASSQEKPETQYF
few,TRBV20-1,TRBJ2-7,TRBD1,TGCAGTGCTAACACAGGGGTCTCCTACGAGCAGTACTTC,CSANTGVSYEQYF
-,TRBV10-3,TRBJ2-7,TRBD1,TGTGCCATCAGCAGGACAGGGCGAACCTACGAGCAGTACTTC,CAISRTGRTYEQYF
-,TRBV14,TRBJ2-7,TRBD2,TGTGCCAGCAGCCAAGCTGCGGGAGGAAGTGAGCAGTACTTC,CASSQAAGGSEQYF
-,TRBV6-5,TRBJ2-1,-,TGTGCCAGCAGTTACCGTAGACTCCAGGGGTGTGAGCAGTTCTTC,CASSYRRLQGCEQFF
-,TRBV3-1,TRBJ2-6,TRBD2,TGTGCCACCAGCCTCCAGACTAGCGGACAAGGGGCCAACGTCCTGACTTTC,CATSLQTSGQGANVLTF
few,TRBV10-3,TRBJ2-7,-,TGTGCCATCAGTGGAGGGGGACTTTTAACCTACGAGCAGTACTTC,CAISGGGLLTYEQYF
once,TRBV6-1,TRBJ2-1,TRBD1,TGTGCCAGCCTACCCCCAACGGTGGACAGGTTCGATGAGCAGTTCTTC,CASLPPTVDRFDEQFF
few,TRBV3-1,TRBJ2-1,TRBD2,TGTGCCAGCAGCCAAGATTTAGTAGCGGGAGGCGGTGAGCAGTTCTTC,CASSQDLVAGGGEQFF
many,TRBV5-1,TRBJ1-1,-,TGCGCCAGCAGCTTGGGGCACCTTACAGAGAACACTGAAGCTTTCTTT,CASSLGHLTENTEAFF
-,TRBV12-3/TRBV12-4,TRBJ2-7,-,TGTGCCAGCAGTCTATCATCTAACAGGGCCGCTAGAAGATACGAGCAGTACTTC,CASSLSSNRAARRYEQYF
few,TRBV5-1,TRBJ2-7,-,TGCGCCAGCAGCTTGGTTGTAACAGGCCCCCCACCTGGGCGCGAGCAGTACTTC,CASSLVVTGPPPGREQYF
few,TRBV6-5,TRBJ2-1,TRBD1,TGTGCCAGCAGTTCGCAGGACAGGGGATACAATGAGCAGTTCTTC,CASSSQDRGYNEQFF
few,TRBV18,TRBJ1-1,TRBD1,TGTGCCAGCTCACCCGACAGGGTCGGCACTGAAGCTTTCTTT,CASSPDRVGTEAFF
-,TRBV7-9,TRBJ2-1,-,TGTGCCAGCAGCTTAACAGACAACTCCTACAATGAGCAGTTCTTC,CASSLTDNSYNEQFF
-,TRBV7-9,TRBJ2-1,TRBD2,TGTGCCAGCAGCTTATCGGGAGGTTACTACAATGAGCAGTTCTTC,CASSLSGGYYNEQFF
-,TRBV12-3/TRBV12-4,TRBJ2-1,-,TGTGCCAGCAGTTTTTCCGGTGTCCGTTACAATGAGCAGTTCTTC,CASSFSGVRYNEQFF
many,TRBV20-1,TRBJ2-2,-,TGCAGTGCTTTGTACAGTCCGAACACCGGGGAGCTGTTTTTT,CSALYSPNTGELFF
-,TRBV20-1,TRBJ2-5,-,TGCAGTGCTAGAAAACCACAAGGGCGGGAGACCCAGTACTTC,CSARKPQGRETQYF
few,TRBV12-3/TRBV12-4,TRBJ2-3,TRBD1,TGTGCCAGCACCCGGGACAGCGCCACAGATACGCAGTATTTT,CASTRDSATDTQYF
-,TRBV5-1,TRBJ2-1,-,TGCGCCAGCAGCGTTGGACAGGAGCAGTTCTTC,CASSVGQEQFF
few,TRBV29-1,TRBJ2-1,TRBD2,TGCAGCGTTGATGGGTGGACTAGCGGGAGCGCGTGGCAGTTCTTC,CSVDGWTSGSAWQFF
-,TRBV7-9,TRBJ2-1,-,TGTGCCAGCAGCTTAGATACCAGTTTGCATGAGCAGTTCTTC,CASSLDTSLHEQFF
few,TRBV20-1,TRBJ2-1,TRBD1,TGCAGTGCTAGAACCCACCGCCCCGGGACAGGGCGACACAATGAGCAGTTCTTC,CSARTHRPGTGRHNEQFF
few,TRBV21-1,TRBJ2-2,-,TGTGCCAGCAGCAAAGATTCCCCCGGGAGGATCGCCGGGGAGCTGTTTTTT,CASSKDSPGRIAGELFF
-,TRBV6-1,TRBJ2-2,TRBD1,TGTGCCAGCATCAGGACAGGGGGCCAAGGCACCGGGGAGCTGTTTTTT,CASIRTGGQGTGELFF
few,TRBV2,TRBJ1-1,-,TGTGCCAGCAGACCGACGGCCCCAATGGGAGCTTTCTTT,CASRPTAPMGAFF
-,TRBV7-6,TRBJ2-2,TRBD1,TGTGCCAGCAGCTCCCTACAGGGGGCCACCGGGGAGCTGTTTTTT,CASSSLQGATGELFF
many,TRBV20-1,TRBJ2-3,-,TGCAGTGCTAGTTCCGGTTTAACAGATACGCAGTATTTT,CSASSGLTDTQYF
few,TRBV2,TRBJ2-5,-,TGTGCCAGCAGTGAAGGGGTCCGCCAGTACTTC,CASSEGVRQYF
few,TRBV5-1,TRBJ1-1,-,TGCGCCAGCAGCTTGGTCCCACAACCTGAAGCTTTCTTT,CASSLVPQPEAFF
few,TRBV10-1,TRBJ1-5,-,TGCGCCAGCAGTGAGAACACCGATCAGCCCCAGCATTTT,CASSENTDQPQHF
-,TRBV29-1,TRBJ2-1,TRBD2,TGCAGCGTGTCACCGGTGGCGGGAGGGTTGGGAGAGCAGTTCTTC,CSVSPVAGGLGEQFF
-,TRBV6-1,TRBJ1-4,TRBD1,TGTGCCAGCAGTCCAAAATTTCAGGGGGGAGGTAATGAAAAACTGTTTTTT,CASSPKFQGGGNEKLFF
-,TRBV7-3,TRBJ2-1,TRBD2,TGTGCCAGCAGCCCCGAGAGCGGGAGGCATAATGAGCAGTTCTTC,CASSPESGRHNEQFF
few,TRBV2,TRBJ1-1,-,TGTGCCAGCAGTAAAGACATGAACACTGAAGCTTTCTTT,CASSKDMNTEAFF
few,TRBV5-1,TRBJ2-5,TRBD1,TGCGCCAGCAAAAATACAGGGGGCCAAGAGACCCAGTACTTC,CASKNTGGQETQYF
-,TRBV28,TRBJ2-3,-,TGTGCCATCGGCCCTGGACTGTTGGGCTCCGGGGATACGCAGTATTTT,CAIGPGLLGSGDTQYF
few,TRBV7-3,TRBJ2-5,TRBD2,TGTGCCAGCAGACCAACCCTTGGGACTAGCGGGAGTTGGGTGGCCCTCCAAGAGACCCAGTACTTC,CASRPTLGTSGSWVALQETQYF
few,TRBV11-2,TRBJ2-1,TRBD1,TGTGCCAGCAGCCCCAGGGGGTTTACTCCCTACAATGAGCAGTTCTTC,CASSPRGFTPYNEQFF
-,TRBV6-1,TRBJ1-6,-,TGTGCCACCACAGCAGGGAGGAATAATTCACCCCTCCACTTT,CATTAGRNNSPLHF
-,TRBV27,TRBJ1-5,TRBD1,TGTGCCAGCAAGAAGGGGGACAGTGGCAATCAGCCCCAGCATTTT,CASKKGDSGNQPQHF
-,TRBV28,TRBJ2-1,-,TGTGCCAGCAGTTCCCGATGGAGTCGGGGCAATGAGCAGTTCTTC,CASSSRWSRGNEQFF
many,TRBV25-1,TRBJ2-7,-,TGTGCCAGCAGTGCCGGGGACCGAGGGTACGAGCAGTACTTC,CASSAGDRGYEQYF
few,TRBV5-5,TRBJ1-1,-,TGTGCCAGCAGCTTGGTGGACCTTGAAGCTTTCTTT,CASSLVDLEAFF
few,TRBV5-4,TRBJ2-7,-,TGTGCCAGCAGCTTGGGGCCAAATAGCTCCTACGAGCAGTACTTC,CASSLGPNSSYEQYF
-,TRBV7-3,TRBJ2-3,TRBD2,TGTGCCAGCAGAGTAGCGGGAGGGCCTGCAGATACGCAGTATTTT,CASRVAGGPADTQYF
few,TRBV3-1,TRBJ2-4,-,TGTGCCAGCAGCCAACGGACAGCGAACATTCAGTACTTC,CASSQRTANIQYF
-,TRBV12-3/TRBV12-4,TRBJ2-1,-,TGTGCCAGCAGTTTTTCTGCGGGGGCCAATGAGCAGTTCTTC,CASSFSAGANEQFF
-,TRBV5-1,TRBJ2-1,-,TGCGCCAGCAGCTTGGTGCCGGGGGGCCCGTACAATGAGCAGTTCTTC,CASSLVPGGPYNEQFF
-,TRBV11-2,TRBJ1-1,-,TGTGCCAGCAGTCTCTCTCGAGAGACTGAAGCTTTCTTT,CASSLSRETEAFF
-,TRBV7-2,TRBJ2-5,TRBD2,TGTGCCAGCAGCCAGCTAACTAGCGGGAGAGGAGAGACCCAGTACTTC,CASSQLTSGRGETQYF
-,TRBV16,TRBJ2-7,TRBD1,TGTGCCAGCACCCCAGTGGGGACAGCACGGGCCGAGCAGTACTTC,CASTPVGTARAEQYF
-,TRBV20-1,TRBJ2-1,-,TGCAGTGCTAGAGATGACGGCGCCCCCTCCTACAATGAGCAGTTCTTC,CSARDDGAPSYNEQFF
-,TRBV5-1,TRBJ2-4,TRBD1,TGCGCCAGCAGCGTCGACAGGGAAGGGGGCATTCAGTACTTC,CASSVDREGGIQYF
-,TRBV2,TRBJ2-3,TRBD2,TGTGCCAGCAGTGCCCCGAGGACTAGCGGGACCGTGGGGACTAGCACAGATACGCAGTATTTT,CASSAPRTSGTVGTSTDTQYF